These T cell receptor beta chains were read from a single sample in a study of tumor and adjacent non-tumor tissue in lung cancer. Each CDR3 protein is one row after TCRdb ran MiXCR on the multiplex PCR reads. The table lists 100,000 to 150,000 distinct CDR3 sequences, around three fifths of them singletons, with roughly 13% in the top ten. The sequenced sample consisted of lung tumor tissue. The receptors were sampled from a man aged 25 to 40 with non-small cell lung cancer. The CDR3 runs from the conserved cysteine through the conserved F or W. D genes are given only for firm matches. The listing skips clone size in some rows; elsewhere it reads once, few, many or a size class.

CDR3 DNA: TGTGCCTGGAGCTTAGGACCGGCGGGTCAGCCCCAGCATTTT
CDR3 protein: CAWSLGPAGQPQHF
D gene: .
J gene: TRBJ1-5
V gene: TRBV30
clone size: .

CDR3 DNA: TGTGCCACCAGTGACCTGGGAGGAGAGAACACCGGGGAGCTGTTTTTT
CDR3 protein: CATSDLGGENTGELFF
D gene: .
J gene: TRBJ2-2
V gene: TRBV24-1
clone size: few

CDR3 DNA: TGTGCCAGCAGGGTTGGACAGACTAATCAAGAGACCCAGTCTTTC
CDR3 protein: CASRVGQTNQETQSF
D gene: .
J gene: TRBJ2-5
V gene: TRBV5-5
clone size: .

CDR3 DNA: TGTGCCAGCAGTTTAGGACTAGCGGTCTACGAGCAGTACTTC
CDR3 protein: CASSLGLAVYEQYF
D gene: TRBD2
J gene: TRBJ2-7
V gene: TRBV12-3/TRBV12-4
clone size: .

CDR3 DNA: TGTGCCTGGAGGCGACAGGGACCCACTGAAGCTTTCTTT
CDR3 protein: CAWRRQGPTEAFF
D gene: TRBD1
J gene: TRBJ1-1
V gene: TRBV30
clone size: many

CDR3 DNA: TGTGCCAGCAGTGTGACAGTTATGAGAGAGACCCAGTACTTC
CDR3 protein: CASSVTVMRETQYF
D gene: .
J gene: TRBJ2-5
V gene: TRBV6-1
clone size: .

CDR3 DNA: TGCGCCAGCAGCTGGGACAGGGGGAACACTGAAGCTTTCTTT
CDR3 protein: CASSWDRGNTEAFF
D gene: TRBD1
J gene: TRBJ1-1
V gene: TRBV5-1
clone size: few

CDR3 DNA: TGTGCCACCACCACAGGGGACACTGGAGCTTTCTTC
CDR3 protein: CATTTGDTGAFF
D gene: TRBD1
J gene: TRBJ1-1
V gene: TRBV10-3
clone size: .

CDR3 DNA: TGTGCCAGCAGCTTAGCGAGACCGACCACAGATACGCAGTATTTT
CDR3 protein: CASSLARPTTDTQYF
D gene: .
J gene: TRBJ2-3
V gene: TRBV11-1
clone size: .

CDR3 DNA: TGTGCCAGCGGCCAACATCCTCATAGCGGGGGGACCTACAATGAGCAGTTCTTC
CDR3 protein: CASGQHPHSGGTYNEQFF
D gene: TRBD2
J gene: TRBJ2-1
V gene: TRBV4-2
clone size: .

CDR3 DNA: TGCAGCGTTGAAGAAGGGGAGTCGCGAGCTTTCTTT
CDR3 protein: CSVEEGESRAFF
D gene: .
J gene: TRBJ1-1
V gene: TRBV29-1
clone size: .

CDR3 DNA: TGTGCCAGCAGTCACTTCACCGGGACCAATGAGCAGTTCTTC
CDR3 protein: CASSHFTGTNEQFF
D gene: .
J gene: TRBJ2-1
V gene: TRBV6-2/TRBV6-3
clone size: many

CDR3 DNA: TGTGCCAGCACCCCCAGGGGGGAGAACACTGAAGCTTTCTTT
CDR3 protein: CASTPRGENTEAFF
D gene: TRBD1
J gene: TRBJ1-1
V gene: TRBV12-3/TRBV12-4
clone size: many

CDR3 DNA: TGTGCCAGCAGCTCTAGGGGCGACAGGGTAAGCAATCAGCCCCAGCATTTT
CDR3 protein: CASSSRGDRVSNQPQHF
D gene: TRBD1
J gene: TRBJ1-5
V gene: TRBV6-6
clone size: .

CDR3 DNA: TGTGCCAGCAGTTACGGTCTGGGGGCTTACACCATATGTTTT
CDR3 protein: CASSYGLGAYTICF
D gene: .
J gene: TRBJ1-3
V gene: TRBV6-5
clone size: .

CDR3 DNA: TGTGCCAGCAGCCCCTCGGGGTCGTATGGCTACACCTTC
CDR3 protein: CASSPSGSYGYTF
D gene: .
J gene: TRBJ1-2
V gene: TRBV7-8
clone size: .

CDR3 DNA: TGCAGTGCTAGAAGTCCGAGGCCCAATCAGCCCCAGCATTTT
CDR3 protein: CSARSPRPNQPQHF
D gene: .
J gene: TRBJ1-5
V gene: TRBV20-1
clone size: many

CDR3 DNA: TGTGCCAGCAGCTTAGCATGGTCTAAGGGCAATGAGCAGTTCTTC
CDR3 protein: CASSLAWSKGNEQFF
D gene: .
J gene: TRBJ2-1
V gene: TRBV11-2
clone size: once

CDR3 DNA: TGTGCCGGCAGTCCCCAAGGGGACGGAAACAATGAGCAGTTCTTC
CDR3 protein: CAGSPQGDGNNEQFF
D gene: .
J gene: TRBJ2-1
V gene: TRBV12-3/TRBV12-4
clone size: .

CDR3 DNA: TGCGCCAGCAGTGAGCCGGGATCAGGGTTTGAGACCCAGTACTTC
CDR3 protein: CASSEPGSGFETQYF
D gene: .
J gene: TRBJ2-5
V gene: TRBV10-2
clone size: .

CDR3 DNA: TGCAGTGCTAGACGCCCGGGACTAGCGGGAGGGCAGGGCAATGAGCAGTTCTTC
CDR3 protein: CSARRPGLAGGQGNEQFF
D gene: TRBD2
J gene: TRBJ2-1
V gene: TRBV20-1
clone size: .

CDR3 DNA: TGTGCCAGCAGGCGTAGCGGGTATGGCTACACCTTC
CDR3 protein: CASRRSGYGYTF
D gene: .
J gene: TRBJ1-2
V gene: TRBV12-3/TRBV12-4
clone size: .

CDR3 DNA: TGCGCCAGCAGGCGAGACAGGGGAGGTGTTGCAGATATGCAGTATTTT
CDR3 protein: CASRRDRGGVADMQYF
D gene: TRBD1
J gene: TRBJ2-3
V gene: TRBV11-2
clone size: .

CDR3 DNA: TGTGCCAGCAGTGGATACCGGCAGGGCCCTTCCTACAATGAGCAGTTCTTC
CDR3 protein: CASSGYRQGPSYNEQFF
D gene: .
J gene: TRBJ2-1
V gene: TRBV12-3/TRBV12-4
clone size: .